Detailed here is one T cell receptor (beta chain). Its antigen is unidentified. 5'RACE primed at constant segments yielded TCR alpha and TCR beta cDNA libraries bearing sample barcodes and UMIs. TCRdb called the 5' RACE reads again in MiXCR, with one record for every CDR3 protein. The sample includes more than 200,000 distinct CDR3 sequences, roughly 15% of them seen just once. This entry is derived from a study of T-cell memory formation after mild COVID-19. Study-level background: Largely, TCR clusters stayed within a single donor. Broader study findings: Some clones that responded turned up in pre-infection memory, which suggests that cross-reactive memory joined in.

The CDR3 runs 13 residues. Germline CDR1 reads MDHEN; CDR2 reads SYDVKM. V trimming: 6 bases; J trimming: 10 bases; junction bases outside the gene matches: 6. This clonotype was sampled from a man younger than 30 who had mild COVID-19 (a few samples of this study predate the infection). Cell type and time point are not known. The V call is TRBV28, the J call TRBJ1-6, with 7 bases fitting TRBD1. The sample was PBMCs or a T cell subset sorted from them (not recorded which). The CDR3 loop reads CASRGQLDSPLHF. CDR3 bases: TGTGCCAGCAGGGGACAGTTGGACTCACCCCTCCACTTT.